The clone carrying this T cell receptor beta chain was seen only a few times. The antigen is not known. Amplified regions were TCR beta CDR3 sequences from RNA transcripts. The TCR CDR3 was amplified in a first-round RT-PCR using the HTBI primer set. MiXCR, run by TCRdb on the multiplex PCR reads, gives a single entry per CDR3 protein. The sample holds about 580,000 distinct CDR3 sequences, around 45% seen once. The sample is drawn from a study of T cells in Graves' hyperthyroidism and ophthalmopathy. Study-wide results and limits: Ophthalmopathy was model-predicted a median about 6.7 months pre-onset. Ophthalmopathy cases were set apart from stable hyperthyroidism by a 13 V-J model.

Stable Graves' hyperthyroidism denoted no ophthalmopathy progression over 18 months. CDR1 and CDR2 (germline): SNHLY, FYNNEI. V lost 6 bases and J lost 6, with 8 bases in between. The CDR3 is made up of 12 amino acids. This sequence joins TRBV2 and TRBJ2-2; D may be TRBD2 (5 bases). The specimen was peripheral blood or thyroid tissue (not recorded which). The receptor was derived from a woman aged 18-29 years with Graves' hyperthyroidism. The CDR3 sequence: CASRGSPGELFF. The CDR3 DNA sequence: TGTGCCAGCAGAGGGAGCCCCGGGGAGCTGTTTTTT.